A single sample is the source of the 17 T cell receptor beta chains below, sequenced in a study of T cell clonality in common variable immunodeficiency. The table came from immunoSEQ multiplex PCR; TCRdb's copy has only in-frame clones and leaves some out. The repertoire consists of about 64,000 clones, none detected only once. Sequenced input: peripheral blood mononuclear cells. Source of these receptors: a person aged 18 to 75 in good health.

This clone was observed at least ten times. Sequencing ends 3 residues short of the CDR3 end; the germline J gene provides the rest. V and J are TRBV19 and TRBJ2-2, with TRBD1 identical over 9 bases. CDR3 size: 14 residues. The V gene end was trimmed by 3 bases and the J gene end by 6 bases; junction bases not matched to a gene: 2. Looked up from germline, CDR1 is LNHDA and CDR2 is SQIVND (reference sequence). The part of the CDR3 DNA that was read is TGTGCCAGTAGTATCGGACAGGGGTCCGGGGAG. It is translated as CASSIGQGSGE. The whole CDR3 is CASSIGQGSGELFF.

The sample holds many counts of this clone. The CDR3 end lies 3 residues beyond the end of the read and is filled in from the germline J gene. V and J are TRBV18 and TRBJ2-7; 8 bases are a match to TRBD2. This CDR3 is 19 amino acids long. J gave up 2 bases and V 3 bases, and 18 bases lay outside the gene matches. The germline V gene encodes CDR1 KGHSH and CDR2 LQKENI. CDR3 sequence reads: CASSPDRAGGSRGAYEQYF. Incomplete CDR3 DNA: TGTGCCAGCTCACCGGACCGGGCGGGAGGAAGTCGTGGGGCCTACGAG. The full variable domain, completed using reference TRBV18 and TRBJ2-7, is NAGVMQNPRHLVRRRGQEARLRCSPMKGHSHVYWYRQLPEEGLKFMVYLQKENIIDESGMPKERFSAEFPKEGPSILRIQQVVRGDSAAYFCASSPDRAGGSRGAYEQYFGPGTRLTVT.

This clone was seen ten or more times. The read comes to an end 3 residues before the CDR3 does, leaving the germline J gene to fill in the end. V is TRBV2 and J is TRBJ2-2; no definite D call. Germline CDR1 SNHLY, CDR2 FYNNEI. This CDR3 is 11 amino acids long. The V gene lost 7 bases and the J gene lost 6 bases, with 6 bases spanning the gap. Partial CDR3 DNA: TGTGCCAGCATTCTAGCCGGGGAG. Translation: CASILAGE. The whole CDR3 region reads CASILAGELFF. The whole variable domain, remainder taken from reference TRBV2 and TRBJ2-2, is EPEVTQTPSHQVTQMGQEVILRCVPISNHLYFYWYRQILGQKVEFLVSFYNNEISEKSEIFDDQFSVERPDGSNFTLKIRSTKLEDSAMYFCASILAGELFFGEGSRLTVL.

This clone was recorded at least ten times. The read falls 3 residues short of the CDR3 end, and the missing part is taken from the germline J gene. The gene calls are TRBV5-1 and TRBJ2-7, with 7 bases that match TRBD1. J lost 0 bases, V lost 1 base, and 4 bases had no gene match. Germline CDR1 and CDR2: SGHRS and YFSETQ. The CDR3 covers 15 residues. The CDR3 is CASSLLGGISYEQYF. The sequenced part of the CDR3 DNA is TGCGCCAGCAGCTTGCTAGGGGGCATCTCCTACGAG.

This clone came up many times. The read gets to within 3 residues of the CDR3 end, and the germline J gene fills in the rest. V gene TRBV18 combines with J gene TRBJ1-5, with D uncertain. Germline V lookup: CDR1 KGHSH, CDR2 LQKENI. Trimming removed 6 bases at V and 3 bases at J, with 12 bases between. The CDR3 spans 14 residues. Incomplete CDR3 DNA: TGTGCCAGCTCGCAGAACAGTCACAATCAGCCC. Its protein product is CASSQNSHNQP. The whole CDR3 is CASSQNSHNQPQHF.

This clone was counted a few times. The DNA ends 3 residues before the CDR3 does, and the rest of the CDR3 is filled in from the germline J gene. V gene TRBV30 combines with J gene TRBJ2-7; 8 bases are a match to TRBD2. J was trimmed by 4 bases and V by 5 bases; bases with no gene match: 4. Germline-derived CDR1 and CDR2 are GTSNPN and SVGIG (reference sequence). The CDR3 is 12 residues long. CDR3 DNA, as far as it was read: TGTGCCTGGGCGGGGGGCGGGTACGAG. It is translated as CAWAGGGYE. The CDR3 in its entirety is CAWAGGGYEQYF.

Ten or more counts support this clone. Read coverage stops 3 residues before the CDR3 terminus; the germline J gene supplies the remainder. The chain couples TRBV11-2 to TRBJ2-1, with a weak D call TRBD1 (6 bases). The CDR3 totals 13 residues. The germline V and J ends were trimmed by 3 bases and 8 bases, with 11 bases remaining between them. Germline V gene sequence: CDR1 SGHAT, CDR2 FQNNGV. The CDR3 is CASSFATGYEQFF. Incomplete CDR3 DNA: TGTGCCAGCAGCTTTGCGACAGGTTATGAG.

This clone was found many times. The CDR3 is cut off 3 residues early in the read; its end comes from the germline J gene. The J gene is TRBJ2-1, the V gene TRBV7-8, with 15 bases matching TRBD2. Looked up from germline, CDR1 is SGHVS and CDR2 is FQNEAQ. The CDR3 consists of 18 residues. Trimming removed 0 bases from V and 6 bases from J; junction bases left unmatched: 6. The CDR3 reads CASSLASGLAGGLNEQFF. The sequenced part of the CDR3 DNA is TGTGCCAGCAGCTTAGCATCGGGACTAGCGGGGGGCCTCAATGAG.

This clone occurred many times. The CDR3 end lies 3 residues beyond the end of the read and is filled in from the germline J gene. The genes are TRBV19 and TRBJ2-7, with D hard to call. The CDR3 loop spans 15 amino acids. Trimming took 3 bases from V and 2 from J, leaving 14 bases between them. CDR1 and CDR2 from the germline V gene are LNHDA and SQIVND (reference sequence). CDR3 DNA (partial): TGTGCCAGTAGTATGGCGTCTAGTCCTACCTACGAG. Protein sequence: CASSMASSPTYE. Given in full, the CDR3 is CASSMASSPTYEQYF.

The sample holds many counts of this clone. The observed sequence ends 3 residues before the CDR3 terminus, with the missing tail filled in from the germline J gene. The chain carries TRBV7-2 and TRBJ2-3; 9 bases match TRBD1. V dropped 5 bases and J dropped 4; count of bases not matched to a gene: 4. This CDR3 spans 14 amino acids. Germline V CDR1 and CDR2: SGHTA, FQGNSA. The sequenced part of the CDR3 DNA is TGTGCCAGCAGCGTAGACAGGGGGTCAGATACG. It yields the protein CASSVDRGSDT. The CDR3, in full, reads CASSVDRGSDTQYF.

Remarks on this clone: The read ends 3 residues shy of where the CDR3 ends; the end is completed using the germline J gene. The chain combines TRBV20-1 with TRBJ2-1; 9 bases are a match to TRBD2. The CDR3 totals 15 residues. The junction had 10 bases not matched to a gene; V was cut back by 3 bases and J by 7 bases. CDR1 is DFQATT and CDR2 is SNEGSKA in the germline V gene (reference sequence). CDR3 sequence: CSASWAGGPMNEQFF. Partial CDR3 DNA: TGCAGTGCTAGTTGGGCGGGAGGGCCCATGAATGAG.

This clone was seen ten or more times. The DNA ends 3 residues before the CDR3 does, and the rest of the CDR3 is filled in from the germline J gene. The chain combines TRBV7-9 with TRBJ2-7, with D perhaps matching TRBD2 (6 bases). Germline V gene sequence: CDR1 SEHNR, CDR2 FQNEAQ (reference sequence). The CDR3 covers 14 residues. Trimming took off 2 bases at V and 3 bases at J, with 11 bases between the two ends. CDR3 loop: CASSLTMGGYEQYF. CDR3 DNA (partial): TGTGCCAGCAGCTTAACGATGGGGGGCTACGAG. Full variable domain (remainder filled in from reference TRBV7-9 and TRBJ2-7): DTGVSQNPRHKITKRGQNVTFRCDPISEHNRLYWYRQTLGQGPEFLTYFQNEAQLEKSRLLSDRFSAERPKGSFSTLEIQRTEQGDSAMYLCASSLTMGGYEQYFGPGTRLTVT.

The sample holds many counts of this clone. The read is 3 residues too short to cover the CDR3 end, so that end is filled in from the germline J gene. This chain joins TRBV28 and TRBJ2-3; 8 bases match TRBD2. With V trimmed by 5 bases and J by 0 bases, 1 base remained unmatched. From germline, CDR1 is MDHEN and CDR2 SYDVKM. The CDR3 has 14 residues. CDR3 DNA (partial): TGTGCCAGCAGTAGCGGGGGTAGCACAGATACG. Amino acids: CASSSGGSTDT. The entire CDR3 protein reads CASSSGGSTDTQYF. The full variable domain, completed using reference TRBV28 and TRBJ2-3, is DVKVTQSSRYLVKRTGEKVFLECVQDMDHENMFWYRQDPGLGLRLIYFSYDVKMKEKGDIPEGYSVSREKKERFSLILESASTNQTSMYLCASSSGGSTDTQYFGPGTRLTVL.

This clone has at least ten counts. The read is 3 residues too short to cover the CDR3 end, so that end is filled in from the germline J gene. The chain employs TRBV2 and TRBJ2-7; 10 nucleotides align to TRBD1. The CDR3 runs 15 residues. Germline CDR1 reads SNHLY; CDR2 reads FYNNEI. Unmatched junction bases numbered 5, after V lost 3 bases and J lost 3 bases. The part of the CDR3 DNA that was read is TGTGCCAGCAGTGAGGGTCGGGACAGGGGCTACGAG. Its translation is CASSEGRDRGYE. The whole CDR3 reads CASSEGRDRGYEQYF. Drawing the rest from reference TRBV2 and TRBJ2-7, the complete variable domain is EPEVTQTPSHQVTQMGQEVILRCVPISNHLYFYWYRQILGQKVEFLVSFYNNEISEKSEIFDDQFSVERPDGSNFTLKIRSTKLEDSAMYFCASSEGRDRGYEQYFGPGTRLTVT.

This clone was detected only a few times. The CDR3: CASSLAGVHEQYF. The DNA read from the CDR3 is TGTGCCAGCAGCTTAGCGGGAGTGCACGAG. The gene calls are TRBV5-4 and TRBJ2-7, with 8 bases that match TRBD2. Coverage ceases 3 residues before the CDR3 finishes, and the germline J gene fills in the end. The length of the CDR3 is 13 residues. Germline assignment: CDR1 SGHNT and CDR2 YYREEE (reference sequence). The trim removed 2 bases at V and 5 bases at J, leaving 3 bases unmatched.

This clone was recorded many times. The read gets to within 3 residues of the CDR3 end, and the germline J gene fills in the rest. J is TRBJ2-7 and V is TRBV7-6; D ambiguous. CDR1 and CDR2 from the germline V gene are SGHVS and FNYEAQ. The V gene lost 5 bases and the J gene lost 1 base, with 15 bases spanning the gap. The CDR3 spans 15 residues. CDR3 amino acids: CASSPSWSTSYEQYF. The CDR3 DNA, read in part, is TGTGCCAGCAGCCCTTCGTGGTCTACGTCCTACGAG.

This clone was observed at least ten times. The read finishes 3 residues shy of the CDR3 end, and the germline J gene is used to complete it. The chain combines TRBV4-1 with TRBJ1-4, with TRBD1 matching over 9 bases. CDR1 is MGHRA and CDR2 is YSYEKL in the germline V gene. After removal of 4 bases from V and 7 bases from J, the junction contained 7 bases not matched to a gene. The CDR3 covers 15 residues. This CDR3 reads CASSLGQGLSEKLFF. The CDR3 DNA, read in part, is TGCGCCAGCAGCCTTGGACAGGGGCTTTCTGAAAAA.